Sequencing of this TCR beta chain was carried out in a study of blood T cells in healthy people across ages. Per sample, no less than 5.5 micrograms of total RNA were extracted. Through a sample-barcoded 5' primer and a J-beta primer mix, a second PCR was run for 7 to 11 cycles. Researchers report that a template-switch adaptor with 12 random nucleotides tagged each cDNA molecule. TCRdb independently ran MiXCR on the 5' RACE reads; one entry per CDR3 protein. The repertoire includes hundreds of thousands of distinct CDR3 sequences, 58% of them detected once, and 22% sits in the top ten. The sequencing sample was made of blood. The sequence was obtained from a man aged 25 to 40 in good health.

CDR3 sequence: CASSFSAGWGGYTF. CDR3 DNA sequence: TGTGCCAGCAGTTTCTCAGCCGGTTGGGGTGGCTACACCTTC. This chain joins TRBV12-3 or TRBV12-4 and TRBJ1-2; D uncertain. The germline V and J ends were trimmed by 3 bases and 7 bases, with 15 bases remaining between them. There are 14 residues in the CDR3.